This T cell receptor (beta chain) was obtained from a study of post-analysis software for immune sequencing data. Study background: Patients had relapsing-remitting, secondary progressive or progressive-relapsing multiple sclerosis; some lacked subtype. General study results and limits: Samples from a shared batch, those prepared together, strongly co-clustered by F measure. The normalized Chao1 diversity of multiple sclerosis patients was significantly lower than that of controls. The five TRBV segments detected at higher frequency in patients than in controls included TRBV5-6, TRBV5-1 and TRBV20-1.

V was cut by 0 bases and J by 0 bases, with 12 bases left in between. Germline assignment: CDR1 DFQATT and CDR2 SNEGSKA (reference sequence). The CDR3 extends over 16 amino acids. Incorporated into the TCR beta cDNA libraries were unique molecular identifiers, which served to reduce PCR and sequencing biases. Starting from roughly 1 to 10 million T cells, the study yielded a few hundred thousand cDNA molecules. TCRdb reprocessed the PCR reads via MiXCR and lists one record per CDR3 protein. The table has a few hundred thousand distinct CDR3 sequences, roughly 34% seen once. Concerning this clonotype itself: What it recognizes is unknown.

The TCR sequence derives from a girl aged 2 to 17 with multiple sclerosis. The chain employs TRBV20-1 and TRBJ1-3; D is ambiguous. Sequencing was done on a sample of blood. The CDR3, as DNA: TGCAGTGCTAGAGATATTAGGGTTACCTCTGGAAACACCATATATTTT. This translates into CSARDIRVTSGNTIYF.